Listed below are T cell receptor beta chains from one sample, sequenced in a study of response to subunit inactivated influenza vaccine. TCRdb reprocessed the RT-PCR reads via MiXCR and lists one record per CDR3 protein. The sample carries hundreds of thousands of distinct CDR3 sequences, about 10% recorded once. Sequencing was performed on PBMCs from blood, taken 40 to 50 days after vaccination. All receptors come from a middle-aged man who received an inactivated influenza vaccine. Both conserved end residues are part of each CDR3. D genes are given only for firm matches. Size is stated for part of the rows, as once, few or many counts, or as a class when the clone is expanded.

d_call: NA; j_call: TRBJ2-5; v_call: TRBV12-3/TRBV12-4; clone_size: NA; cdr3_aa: CASSRPRVGETQYF; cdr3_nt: TGTGCCAGCAGTCGCCCCCGAGTGGGGGAGACCCAGTACTTC
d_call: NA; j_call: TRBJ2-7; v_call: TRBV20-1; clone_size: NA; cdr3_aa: CSAIMGALNEQYF; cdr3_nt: TGCAGTGCTATCATGGGGGCGTTAAACGAGCAGTACTTC
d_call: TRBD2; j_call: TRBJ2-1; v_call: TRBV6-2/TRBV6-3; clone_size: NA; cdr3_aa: CASSYSASGIGVYEQFF; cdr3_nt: TGTGCCAGCAGTTACTCGGCTAGCGGGATAGGGGTTTATGAGCAGTTCTTC
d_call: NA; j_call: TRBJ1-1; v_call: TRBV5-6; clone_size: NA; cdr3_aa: CASSASGGRNTEAFF; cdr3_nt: TGTGCCAGCAGTGCGAGTGGGGGAAGGAACACTGAAGCTTTCTTT
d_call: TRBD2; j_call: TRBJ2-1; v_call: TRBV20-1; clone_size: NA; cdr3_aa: CSAKKTSGRYNEQFF; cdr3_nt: TGCAGTGCGAAAAAGACTAGCGGGAGGTACAATGAGCAGTTCTTC
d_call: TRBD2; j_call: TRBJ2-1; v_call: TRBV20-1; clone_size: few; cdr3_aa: CSAFRLAGAYNEQFF; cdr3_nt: TGCAGTGCTTTCAGACTAGCGGGAGCCTACAATGAGCAGTTCTTC
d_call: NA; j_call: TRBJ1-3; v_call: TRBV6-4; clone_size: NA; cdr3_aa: CASPGSGAGNTIYF; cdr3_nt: TGTGCCAGCCCCGGGTCAGGGGCTGGAAACACCATATATTTT
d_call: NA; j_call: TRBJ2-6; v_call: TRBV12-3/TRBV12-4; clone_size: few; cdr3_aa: CASSPTRSGANVLTF; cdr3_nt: TGTGCCAGCAGCCCGACACGCTCTGGGGCCAACGTCCTGACTTTC
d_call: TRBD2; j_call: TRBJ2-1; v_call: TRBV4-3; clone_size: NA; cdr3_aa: CASSQRWFPQLAGYNEQFF; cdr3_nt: TGCGCCAGCAGCCAACGATGGTTCCCCCAACTAGCGGGGTACAATGAGCAGTTCTTC
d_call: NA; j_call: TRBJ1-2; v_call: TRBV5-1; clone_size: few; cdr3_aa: CASSLGADSNYGYTF; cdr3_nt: TGCGCCAGCAGCTTGGGCGCGGACAGTAACTATGGCTACACCTTC
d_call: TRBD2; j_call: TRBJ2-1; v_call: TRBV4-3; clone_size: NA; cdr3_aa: CASSQDSSGGAGEQFF; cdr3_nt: TGCGCCAGCAGCCAAGATTCTAGCGGGGGGGCAGGTGAGCAGTTCTTC
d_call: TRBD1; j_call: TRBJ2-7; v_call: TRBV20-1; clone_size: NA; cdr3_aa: CSARDARDSYEQYF; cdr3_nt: TGCAGTGCTAGAGATGCCCGGGACAGCTACGAGCAGTACTTC
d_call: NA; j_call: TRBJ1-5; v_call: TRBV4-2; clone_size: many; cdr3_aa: CASSQESQSNQPQHF; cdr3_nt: TGTGCCAGCAGCCAAGAGTCACAGAGCAATCAGCCCCAGCATTTT
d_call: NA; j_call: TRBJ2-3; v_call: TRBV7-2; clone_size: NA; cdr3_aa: CASSLSAPDTQYF; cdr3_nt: TGTGCCAGCAGCTTATCGGCCCCCGATACGCAGTATTTT
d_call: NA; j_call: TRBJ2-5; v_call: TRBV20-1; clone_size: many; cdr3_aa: CSASGPGETQYF; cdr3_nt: TGCAGTGCTAGTGGGCCCGGGGAGACCCAGTACTTC
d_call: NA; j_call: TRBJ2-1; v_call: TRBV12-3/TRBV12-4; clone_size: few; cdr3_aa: CASSFEGKNNEQFF; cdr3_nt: TGTGCCAGCAGTTTCGAGGGTAAGAACAATGAGCAGTTCTTC
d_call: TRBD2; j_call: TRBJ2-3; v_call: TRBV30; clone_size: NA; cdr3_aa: CAWAGGPTDTQYF; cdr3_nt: TGTGCCTGGGCGGGGGGGCCAACAGATACGCAGTATTTT
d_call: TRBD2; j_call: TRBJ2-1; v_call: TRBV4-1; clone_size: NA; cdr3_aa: CASSQVVRLAGFPPSYNEQFF; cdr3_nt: TGCGCCAGCAGCCAAGTGGTACGACTAGCGGGGTTCCCCCCGTCCTACAATGAGCAGTTCTTC
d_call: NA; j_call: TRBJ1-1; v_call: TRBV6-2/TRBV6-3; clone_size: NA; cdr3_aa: CASSYSLMNTEAFF; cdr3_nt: TGTGCCAGCAGTTACTCGCTCATGAACACTGAAGCTTTCTTT
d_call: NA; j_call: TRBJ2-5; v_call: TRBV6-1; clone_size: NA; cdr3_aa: CASKLGGLGNQETQYF; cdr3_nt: TGTGCCAGCAAACTCGGCGGTTTGGGGAACCAAGAGACCCAGTACTTC
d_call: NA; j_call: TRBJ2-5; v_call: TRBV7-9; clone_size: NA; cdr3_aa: CASRYTSGETPYF; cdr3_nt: TGTGCCAGCAGGTACACCTCGGGAGAGACCCCGTACTTC
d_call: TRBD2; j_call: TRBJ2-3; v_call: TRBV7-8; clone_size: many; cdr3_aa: CASSLGGGARTDTQYF; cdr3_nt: TGTGCCAGCAGCTTAGGCGGGGGGGCCCGGACAGATACGCAGTATTTT
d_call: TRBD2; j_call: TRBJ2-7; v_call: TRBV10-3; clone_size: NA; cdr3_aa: CAIKRTSGRAGEQYF; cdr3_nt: TGTGCCATCAAAAGAACTAGCGGGAGGGCCGGGGAGCAGTACTTC
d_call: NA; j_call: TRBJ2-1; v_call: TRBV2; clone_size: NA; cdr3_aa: CASRGDLGSYNEQFF; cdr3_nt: TGTGCCAGCCGAGGGGATCTCGGATCCTACAATGAGCAGTTCTTC
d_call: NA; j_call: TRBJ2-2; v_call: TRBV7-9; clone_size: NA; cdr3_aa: CASSLGAGGNTGELFF; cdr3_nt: TGTGCCAGCAGCTTAGGGGCAGGTGGGAACACCGGGGAGCTGTTTTTT
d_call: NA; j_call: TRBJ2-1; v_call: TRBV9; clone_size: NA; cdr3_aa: CASSVGGGSNNEQFF; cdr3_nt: TGTGCCAGCAGCGTAGGTGGCGGGTCGAACAATGAGCAGTTCTTC
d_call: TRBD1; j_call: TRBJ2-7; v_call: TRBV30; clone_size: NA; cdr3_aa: CAWSKNRGQYEQYF; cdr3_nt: TGTGCCTGGAGTAAGAACAGGGGGCAATACGAGCAGTACTTC
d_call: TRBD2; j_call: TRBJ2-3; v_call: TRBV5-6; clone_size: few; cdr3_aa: CASSFRGSGRGDTQYF; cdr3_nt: TGTGCCAGCAGCTTTCGTGGCAGCGGGAGGGGAGATACGCAGTATTTT
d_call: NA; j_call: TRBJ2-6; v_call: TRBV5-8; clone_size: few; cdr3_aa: CASSLMAGANVLTF; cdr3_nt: TGTGCCAGCAGCTTGATGGCTGGGGCCAACGTCCTGACTTTC
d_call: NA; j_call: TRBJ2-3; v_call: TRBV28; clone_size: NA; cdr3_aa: CASSDPSFSTDTQYF; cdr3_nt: TGTGCCAGCAGCGACCCTAGCTTCTCCACAGATACGCAGTATTTT
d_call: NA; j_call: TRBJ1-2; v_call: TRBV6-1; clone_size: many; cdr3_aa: CASGTQGTYGYTF; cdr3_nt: TGTGCCAGCGGGACCCAGGGTACCTATGGCTACACCTTC
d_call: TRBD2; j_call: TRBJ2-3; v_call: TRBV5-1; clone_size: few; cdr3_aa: CASSLGTSGRAGTDTQYF; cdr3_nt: TGCGCCAGCAGCTTGGGGACTAGCGGGAGGGCCGGAACAGATACGCAGTATTTT
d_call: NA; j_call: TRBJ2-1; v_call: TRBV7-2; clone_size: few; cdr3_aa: CASSLGGGSVGNEQFF; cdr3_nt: TGTGCCAGCAGCTTAGGCGGCGGGTCCGTGGGTAATGAGCAGTTCTTC
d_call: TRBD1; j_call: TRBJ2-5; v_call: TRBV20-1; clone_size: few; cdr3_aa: CSANRDRGNQETQYF; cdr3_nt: TGCAGTGCTAACCGGGACAGGGGGAACCAAGAGACCCAGTACTTC
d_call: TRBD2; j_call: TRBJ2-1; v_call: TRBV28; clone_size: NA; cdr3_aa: CASSYPLAGGLYEQFF; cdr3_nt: TGTGCCAGCAGTTACCCATTAGCGGGAGGGCTATATGAGCAGTTCTTC
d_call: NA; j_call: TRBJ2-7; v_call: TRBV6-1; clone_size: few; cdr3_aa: CASSPKETSYEQYF; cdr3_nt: TGTGCCAGCAGTCCCAAAGAAACTTCCTACGAGCAGTACTTC
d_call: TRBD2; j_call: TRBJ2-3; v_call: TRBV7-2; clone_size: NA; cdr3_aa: CASSLRPGRAPDTQYF; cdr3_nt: TGTGCCAGCAGCTTAAGACCCGGGAGGGCCCCAGATACGCAGTATTTT
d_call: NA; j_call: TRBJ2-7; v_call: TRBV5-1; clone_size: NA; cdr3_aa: CASSLEPGEPGQYF; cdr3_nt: TGCGCCAGCAGCTTGGAACCGGGAGAGCCCGGGCAGTACTTC
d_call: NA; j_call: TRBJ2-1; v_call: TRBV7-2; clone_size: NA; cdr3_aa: CASSLARSGRLGNEQFF; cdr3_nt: TGTGCCAGCAGCTTAGCTCGGTCAGGGCGCCTGGGTAATGAGCAGTTCTTC
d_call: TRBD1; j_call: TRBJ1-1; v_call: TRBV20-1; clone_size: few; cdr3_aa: CSASDFARDSSEAFF; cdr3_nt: TGCAGTGCTAGTGATTTTGCCCGGGACAGCAGTGAAGCTTTCTTT
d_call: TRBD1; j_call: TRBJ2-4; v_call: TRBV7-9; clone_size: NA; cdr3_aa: CASSSPGQETKNIQYF; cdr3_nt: TGTGCCAGCAGCTCACCGGGACAGGAGACCAAAAACATTCAGTACTTC
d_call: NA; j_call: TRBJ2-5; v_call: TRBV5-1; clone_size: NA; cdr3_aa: CASSLRGYETQYF; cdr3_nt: TGCGCCAGCAGCTTAAGGGGGTATGAGACCCAGTACTTC